One and the same sample provided the 30 T cell receptor beta chains below, sequenced in a study of T-cell memory formation after mild COVID-19. TCRdb re-called the 5' RACE reads through MiXCR, storing one row per CDR3 protein. The data show 270,000 or so distinct CDR3 sequences, around 15% seen once. Source material: PBMCs or a T cell subset sorted from them (not recorded which). The receptor source for this set is a man aged 18 to 35 who had mild COVID-19 (a few samples of this study predate the infection). Cell type and time point are not known.

The chain links TRBV27 to TRBJ2-3; no reliable D call. The ends were cut back, 4 bases at V and 2 bases at J, with 10 bases in the middle. Germline V gene sequence: CDR1 MNHEY, CDR2 SMNVEV (reference sequence). The CDR3 has 14 residues. The CDR3 nucleotides read TGTGCCAGCAGTTCGACTGAATACACAGATACGCAGTATTTT. It codes for CASSSTEYTDTQYF.

There are a few counts of this clonotype. V usage is TRBV6-5 and J usage is TRBJ1-2; the D gene is possibly TRBD1 (6 bases). The V gene lost 6 bases and the J gene lost 4 bases, with 15 bases spanning the gap. This CDR3 comprises 14 residues. The germline gives CDR1 MNHEY, CDR2 SVGAGI. DNA of the CDR3: TGTGCCAGCAGCCTTGACAGGAGTTTCTATGGCTACACCTTC. Amino acid sequence: CASSLDRSFYGYTF.

The DNA for the CDR3 is TGCGCCAGCACAGAACAGGCTACCAGCTCTGGAAACACCATATATTTT. It codes for CASTEQATSSGNTIYF. The chain has TRBV5-1 and TRBJ1-3; weak D call: TRBD1 (5 bases). Between the trimmed V and J ends, which lost 6 bases and 0 bases, there was a span of 16 bases. Germline CDR1 SGHRS, CDR2 YFSETQ. This CDR3 region has 16 residues.

This clonotype was recorded a few times. The chain recombines TRBV7-9 with TRBJ2-7; D uncertain. Deletions cut 3 bases from V and 1 base from J, with 7 bases between. This CDR3 is built from 13 residues. CDR1 SEHNR and CDR2 FQNEAQ come from the germline V gene (reference sequence). The CDR3 protein is CASSFPASYEQYF. The DNA for the CDR3 is TGTGCCAGCAGCTTCCCGGCTTCCTACGAGCAGTACTTC.

In its sample, this clonotype was seen a few times. V usage is TRBV29-1 and J usage is TRBJ2-7; D gene uncertain. The V and J ends lost 4 bases and 1 base respectively, with 8 bases between them. Germline loops: CDR1 SQVTM, CDR2 ANQGSEA. The CDR3 is made up of 12 amino acids. The CDR3: CSVGTNSYEQYF. CDR3 coding DNA: TGCAGCGTTGGGACGAATTCCTACGAGCAGTACTTC.

This clonotype has more than one count but fewer than ten. The V and J genes are TRBV7-9 and TRBJ1-2; a possible D gene is TRBD1 (5 bases). CDR3 length: 15 amino acids. V gave up 5 bases and J gave up 5 bases, with 18 bases separating them. The germline V gene has CDR1 SEHNR and CDR2 FQNEAQ (reference sequence). The CDR3 region is CASSANSGEGYGYTF. CDR3 sequence (DNA): TGTGCCAGCAGCGCAAACAGCGGGGAGGGGTATGGCTACACCTTC.

This clonotype was detected ten times or more. The chain carries TRBV12-3 or TRBV12-4 and TRBJ2-5; unclear D gene. The CDR3 is 15 amino acids. V was shortened by 7 bases and J by 0 bases, with 15 bases between the two germline ends. The CDR3 protein is CASTVRYGDQETQYF. CDR3 DNA sequence: TGTGCCAGCACCGTCCGCTACGGAGACCAAGAGACCCAGTACTTC.

The chain uses TRBV2 and TRBJ2-7; no clear D. Germline CDR1 reads SNHLY; CDR2 reads FYNNEI. V lost 4 bases and J lost 6, with 7 bases in between. The CDR3 is 11 residues long. The CDR3 sequence is CASSVGIEQYV. CDR3 DNA: TGTGCCAGCAGTGTAGGGATCGAGCAGTACGTC.

This sequence joins TRBV4-1 and TRBJ2-3; D ambiguous. From germline, CDR1 is MGHRA and CDR2 YSYEKL. The V end lost 4 bases, the J end lost 0 bases, and 14 bases lay between the germline ends. The CDR3 is made up of 16 amino acids. This CDR3 is CASSPAVSRSTDTQYF. CDR3 nucleotides: TGCGCCAGCAGCCCGGCGGTTAGCAGAAGCACAGATACGCAGTATTTT.

CDR3 protein: CASSLGQATPSTGELFF. For the CDR3, the DNA is TGTGCCAGCAGCTTGGGACAGGCTACGCCGAGCACCGGGGAGCTGTTTTTT. The chain joins TRBV5-6 to TRBJ2-2, with D perhaps TRBD1 (6 bases). Germline CDR1 SGHDT, CDR2 YYEEEE. CDR3 size: 17 residues. Trimming cost V 0 bases and J 4 bases, with 16 bases left between them.

The genes are TRBV20-1 and TRBJ2-2, with D possibly being TRBD1 (6 bases). The CDR3 length is 14 residues. Between the trimmed V and J ends, which lost 3 bases and 3 bases, there was a span of 11 bases. Germline V gene data show CDR1 as DFQATT and CDR2 as SNEGSKA (reference sequence). The CDR3 sequence is CSARRTGYTGELFF. The CDR3 DNA sequence: TGCAGTGCTAGGAGAACAGGGTACACCGGGGAGCTGTTTTTT.

This clonotype was seen only a few times. The chain recombines TRBV6-5 with TRBJ2-5; weak D call: TRBD2 (5 bases). The V and J ends lost 0 bases and 0 bases respectively, with 5 bases between them. Germline V CDR1 and CDR2: MNHEY, SVGAGI. CDR3 length: 14 residues. The DNA for the CDR3 is TGTGCCAGCAGTTACTCACTAGACCAAGAGACCCAGTACTTC. Amino acids: CASSYSLDQETQYF.

This chain links TRBV5-1 with TRBJ1-1; the D gene is possibly TRBD1 (6 bases). The CDR3 runs to 14 residues. Per germline, CDR1 SGHRS and CDR2 YFSETQ. Trimming shortened V by 2 bases and J by 2 bases, and 10 bases separated the two germline ends. CDR3 region: CASSFWGANTEAFF. In DNA, the CDR3 is TGCGCCAGCAGCTTTTGGGGGGCCAACACTGAAGCTTTCTTT.

The V and J genes are TRBV10-3 and TRBJ2-7; perhaps TRBD2 as D (6 bases). V shed 3 bases and J shed 0 bases, with 9 bases lying between them. CDR1 ENHRY and CDR2 SYGVKD come from the germline V gene. This CDR3 has 14 residues. CDR3 sequence (DNA): TGTGCCATCAGTGACGGGGACTCCTCCTACGAGCAGTACTTC. Translating it yields CAISDGDSSYEQYF.

The chain uses TRBV20-1 and TRBJ1-4, with TRBD1 identical over 8 bases. Trimming at V came to 6 bases and at J to 8 bases, leaving 14 bases not matched to a gene. The CDR3 has 15 amino acids. CDR1 and CDR2 (germline): DFQATT, SNEGSKA (reference sequence). CDR3 amino acids: CSASNPGGRGEKLFF. As DNA, the CDR3 is TGCAGTGCCTCCAATCCAGGGGGCAGGGGGGAAAAACTGTTTTTT.

The chain combines TRBV29-1 with TRBJ1-2; tentatively, D is TRBD1 (5 bases). Germline CDR1 is SQVTM and CDR2 is ANQGSEA. The CDR3 runs to 13 residues. The V end lost 7 bases, the J end lost 8 bases, and 20 bases lay between the germline ends. Here the CDR3 reads CSGGGPGTWGYTF. The CDR3 DNA reads as TGCAGCGGGGGTGGACCCGGGACCTGGGGCTACACCTTC.

The chain uses TRBV20-1 and TRBJ2-5; perhaps TRBD2 as D (5 bases). The V gene lost 5 bases and the J gene lost 7 bases, with 14 bases spanning the gap. CDR1 DFQATT and CDR2 SNEGSKA come from the germline V gene (reference sequence). CDR3 length: 12 amino acids. This chain's CDR3 is CSAPGLAGTQYF. For the CDR3, the DNA is TGCAGTGCTCCAGGACTGGCCGGGACCCAGTACTTC.

The chain combines TRBV5-1 with TRBJ1-2, with D perhaps TRBD1 (5 bases). This CDR3 has 17 residues. Germline V gene lookup returns CDR1 SGHRS and CDR2 YFSETQ. The V and J ends lost 3 bases and 2 bases respectively, with 20 bases between them. Here the CDR3 DNA reads TGCGCCAGCAGCTCAGCCGGGACCGTAACACCCAACTATGGCTACACCTTC. Amino acid sequence: CASSSAGTVTPNYGYTF.

Only a few counts were recorded for this clonotype. CDR3 sequence reads: CASSQGGEDTQYF. For the CDR3, the DNA is TGCGCCAGCAGCCAAGGAGGGGAAGATACGCAGTATTTT. The V gene is TRBV4-1, the J gene TRBJ2-3; tentatively, D is TRBD1 or TRBD2 (5 bases each). The CDR3 sequence is 13 residues long. Trimming pared 1 base from V and 5 bases from J, leaving 7 bases between. Germline V gene lookup returns CDR1 MGHRA and CDR2 YSYEKL.

This clonotype appeared a few times. The chain carries TRBV4-3 and TRBJ2-7; TRBD1 aligns across 8 bases. CDR1 and CDR2 (germline): LGHNA, YSLEER. The CDR3 consists of 16 residues. V dropped 0 bases and J dropped 3; count of bases not matched to a gene: 7. The CDR3 loop is CASSQDMAGGFYEQYF. The CDR3 DNA is TGCGCCAGCAGCCAAGATATGGCAGGGGGCTTCTACGAGCAGTACTTC.

The rearrangement uses TRBV7-6 and TRBJ2-7; D is possibly TRBD1 or TRBD2 (7 bases each). This CDR3 region has 13 residues. V lost 5 bases to trimming and J lost 6 bases, with 14 bases between them. Germline lookup yields CDR1 SGHVS and CDR2 FNYEAQ. CDR3 in amino acids: CASSRTGEGEQYF. The CDR3, as DNA: TGTGCCAGCAGCCGTACAGGGGAGGGCGAGCAGTACTTC.

The chain carries TRBV11-2 and TRBJ2-3; 10 bases align to TRBD1. Germline V gene lookup returns CDR1 SGHAT and CDR2 FQNNGV. The CDR3 spans 13 residues. J was trimmed by 6 bases and V by 6 bases; bases with no gene match: 3. CDR3 coding DNA: TGTGCCAGCAGTGGACAGGGGGAGGATACGCAGTATTTT. It encodes CASSGQGEDTQYF.

This clonotype occurred a few times. The gene calls are TRBV12-3 or TRBV12-4 and TRBJ2-7; D uncertain. Trimming removed 3 bases at V and 9 bases at J, with 15 bases between. This CDR3 region has 13 residues. CDR3 protein: CASSLERASGQYV. CDR3 coding DNA: TGTGCCAGCAGTTTGGAGAGAGCCAGTGGGCAGTACGTC.

This chain links TRBV15 with TRBJ1-2; a possible D gene is TRBD1 (6 bases). Germline-derived CDR1 and CDR2 are LNHNV and YYDKDF (reference sequence). The CDR3 covers 14 residues. V was cut by 0 bases and J by 4 bases, with 9 bases left in between. CDR3: CATSRDRTAYGYTF. For the CDR3, the DNA is TGTGCCACCAGCAGAGACCGGACAGCCTATGGCTACACCTTC. The whole variable domain, remainder taken from reference TRBV15 and TRBJ1-2, is DAMVIQNPRYQVTQFGKPVTLSCSQTLNHNVMYWYQQKSSQAPKLLFHYYDKDFNNEADTPDNFQSRRPNTSFCFLDIRSPGLGDTAMYLCATSRDRTAYGYTFGSGTRLTVV.

This clonotype has only a few counts. The chain carries TRBV6-6 and TRBJ1-1; no firm D call. The CDR3 is 13 residues long. In germline, CDR1 is MNHNY, CDR2 SVGAGI (reference sequence). The V end lost 2 bases, the J end lost 1 base, and 5 bases lay between the germline ends. The CDR3 protein is CASSYARNTEAFF. The CDR3 DNA is TGTGCCAGCAGTTACGCCAGGAACACTGAAGCTTTCTTT.

In its sample, this clonotype was seen a few times. This chain joins TRBV10-3 and TRBJ2-3, with D perhaps TRBD2 (5 bases). The ends were cut back, 0 bases at V and 1 base at J, with 11 bases in the middle. Germline V gene lookup returns CDR1 ENHRY and CDR2 SYGVKD. CDR3 size: 16 residues. Here the CDR3 reads CAISESNAGRTDTQYF. The CDR3 DNA reads TGTGCCATCAGTGAGTCGAACGCGGGCCGCACAGATACGCAGTATTTT.

This clonotype was detected a few times. This rearrangement joins TRBV18 to TRBJ1-6; 7 bases are shared with TRBD1. Trimming cost V 6 bases and J 7 bases; bases outside gene matches: 6. From germline, CDR1 is KGHSH and CDR2 LQKENI. This CDR3 has 14 residues. The DNA for the CDR3 is TGTGCCAGCTCCCGGGGACAGCCAAATTCACCCCTCCACTTT. It translates to CASSRGQPNSPLHF.

The CDR3 DNA sequence: TGTGCCAGCAGCCAAGGGGTGGCCGAGCAGTACTTC. Protein sequence: CASSQGVAEQYF. This chain uses TRBV6-5 with TRBJ2-7; possibly TRBD1 for D (5 bases). The germline V gene encodes CDR1 MNHEY and CDR2 SVGAGI. This CDR3 region has 12 residues. V was clipped by 6 bases and J by 6 bases, with 12 bases between them.

The chain has TRBV4-3 and TRBJ1-1, with no clear D. Germline assignment: CDR1 LGHNA and CDR2 YSLEER. This CDR3 has 13 residues. Trimming shortened V by 6 bases and J by 0 bases, and 8 bases separated the two germline ends. DNA of the CDR3: TGCGCCAGCAGTCAGGACCTGAACACTGAAGCTTTCTTT. Its translation: CASSQDLNTEAFF.

This clonotype was recorded a few times. The gene calls are TRBV6-5 and TRBJ2-6; D unclear. The CDR3 covers 15 residues. V shed 4 bases and J shed 0 bases, with 7 bases lying between them. Germline CDR1 MNHEY, CDR2 SVGAGI. The CDR3 loop reads CASSSLVSGANVLTF. In DNA form, the CDR3 reads TGTGCCAGCAGTTCTTTAGTCTCTGGGGCCAACGTCCTGACTTTC.